This is a list of T cell receptor beta chains from one sample in a study of regulatory T cells in long-lasting Graves disease. TCRdb independently ran MiXCR on the multiplex PCR reads; one entry per CDR3 protein. The profile shows 500,000 to 700,000 distinct CDR3 sequences, 25% to 30% of them singletons. Sequencing used peripheral blood mononuclear cells (PBMCs), obtained when the disease was refractory, from a patient treated with antithyroid drugs. The receptors come from a female donor with Graves disease. Both conserved end residues are part of each CDR3. The order of the fields is J gene, clone size, D gene, V gene, CDR3 protein, CDR3 DNA. A D gene is named only where the DNA matches it firmly. Clone size is given for some rows only: seen once, a few or many times, or a class if the clone is expanded.

>TRBJ1-6|NA|TRBD1|TRBV2
CASSATGNNSPLHF
TGTGCCAGCAGCGCGACAGGGAATAATTCACCCCTCCACTTT
>TRBJ2-6|NA|TRBD2|TRBV3-1
CASSHLAGVDSGANVLTF
TGTGCCAGCAGCCATCTAGCGGGGGTCGACTCTGGGGCCAACGTCCTGACTTTC
>TRBJ1-2|many|NA|TRBV28
CASSPGTENYGYTF
TGTGCCAGCAGTCCCGGGACGGAGAACTATGGCTACACCTTC
>TRBJ2-5|NA|NA|TRBV29-1
CSVGNNQETQYF
TGCAGCGTTGGGAATAATCAAGAGACCCAGTACTTC
>TRBJ1-1|NA|NA|TRBV6-9
CASSYAGGQNTEAFF
TGTGCTAGCAGTTACGCGGGCGGACAGAACACTGAAGCTTTCTTT
>TRBJ2-1|NA|NA|TRBV12-3/TRBV12-4
CASWGASGKYNEQFF
TGTGCCAGCTGGGGGGCTAGCGGAAAATACAATGAGCAGTTCTTC
>TRBJ1-3|few|NA|TRBV28
CASSGFGNTIYF
TGTGCCAGCAGTGGATTCGGAAACACCATATATTTT
>TRBJ1-1|NA|NA|TRBV5-1
CASGGVNTEAFF
TGCGCCAGCGGCGGGGTGAACACTGAAGCTTTCTTT
>TRBJ1-2|few|NA|TRBV7-9
CASSPAGDGYTF
TGTGCCAGCAGCCCCGCCGGGGATGGCTACACCTTC
>TRBJ1-2|NA|NA|TRBV30
CAWSVLSGYTF
TGTGCCTGGAGTGTACTGTCGGGCTACACCTTC
>TRBJ2-7|NA|NA|TRBV6-2/TRBV6-3
CASLLAWGDSYEQYF
TGTGCCAGCTTGCTCGCCTGGGGGGATAGCTACGAGCAGTACTTC
>TRBJ2-7|few|NA|TRBV20-1
CSASSGTYEQYF
TGCAGTGCTAGTAGCGGAACCTACGAGCAGTACTTT
>TRBJ1-1|NA|NA|TRBV10-3
CAISLLGDVNTEAFF
TGTGCCATCAGCCTCCTGGGGGACGTGAACACTGAAGCTTTCTTT
>TRBJ2-7|NA|NA|TRBV6-2/TRBV6-3
CASKGGISHEQYF
TGTGCCAGCAAAGGCGGGATCTCCCACGAGCAGTACTTC
>TRBJ2-2|few|NA|TRBV27
CASSSLTTSGLTGELFF
TGTGCCAGCAGTTCCTTAACGACTAGTGGCCTCACCGGGGAGCTGTTTTTT
>TRBJ1-2|NA|TRBD1|TRBV6-1
CASLRSGTGAYNGYTF
TGTGCCAGCCTTCGCAGCGGGACAGGGGCATACAATGGCTACACCTTC
>TRBJ2-5|NA|NA|TRBV20-1
CSARSRAVQETQYF
TGCAGTGCTAGATCCAGGGCGGTACAAGAGACCCAGTACTTC
>TRBJ2-5|few|TRBD2|TRBV3-1
CASTSGTGGPWETQYF
TGTGCCAGCACCTCAGGAACGGGGGGACCATGGGAGACCCAGTACTTC
>TRBJ2-7|NA|NA|TRBV28
CASSFGGVLYEQYF
TGTGCCAGCAGTTTCGGAGGGGTTCTTTACGAGCAGTACTTC
>TRBJ1-1|NA|NA|TRBV19
CASSILAGRSREAFF
TGTGCCAGTAGTATCCTGGCAGGGAGGTCTCGCGAAGCTTTCTTT
>TRBJ1-6|NA|NA|TRBV28
CASRWAMDSPLHF
TGTGCCAGTCGTTGGGCCATGGACTCACCCCTCCACTTT
>TRBJ1-2|many|TRBD1|TRBV12-3/TRBV12-4
CASSLAGGGQRVGGYTF
TGTGCCAGCAGTTTAGCAGGAGGGGGACAGCGGGTTGGGGGCTACACCTTC
>TRBJ1-6|NA|TRBD1|TRBV3-1
CASSQGTGEVGSPLHF
TGTGCCAGCAGCCAAGGGACAGGGGAAGTGGGTTCACCCCTCCACTTT
>TRBJ1-5|NA|NA|TRBV2
CASSPPRVSNQPQHF
TGTGCCAGCAGCCCCCCCAGGGTAAGCAATCAGCCCCAGCATTTT
>TRBJ1-2|few|NA|TRBV19
CATNPPDKPGYTF
TGTGCCACCAATCCGCCGGACAAGCCTGGCTACACCTTC
>TRBJ1-6|NA|TRBD1|TRBV15
CATSGPGQAGSPLHF
TGTGCCACCAGCGGACCGGGACAGGCGGGTTCACCCCTCCACTTT
>TRBJ2-7|few|TRBD1|TRBV7-9
CASSSRDRGVSYEQYF
TGTGCCAGCAGCTCCCGGGACAGGGGAGTGTCCTACGAGCAGTACTTC
>TRBJ1-2|NA|TRBD1|TRBV11-2
CASSQVGTAYGYTF
TGTGCCAGCAGCCAAGTAGGGACAGCCTATGGCTACACCTTC
>TRBJ2-7|few|NA|TRBV28
CASRTSSINEQYF
TGTGCCAGCAGAACTAGCTCCATTAACGAGCAGTACTTC
>TRBJ2-7|NA|TRBD2|TRBV19
CASSRAGLAGDSYEQYF
TGTGCCAGTAGTCGGGCGGGACTAGCGGGAGATTCCTACGAGCAGTACTTC
>TRBJ2-7|NA|TRBD1|TRBV6-2/TRBV6-3
CASNYGTGVSEQYF
TGTGCCAGCAATTACGGGACAGGGGTTTCCGAGCAGTACTTC
>TRBJ2-5|NA|TRBD2|TRBV7-3
CASSLPSGPQETQYF
TGTGCCAGCAGCTTACCTAGCGGCCCACAAGAGACCCAGTACTTC
>TRBJ2-5|few|TRBD2|TRBV29-1
CSVDGEGGETQYF
TGCAGCGTTGATGGGGAGGGAGGGGAGACCCAGTACTTC
>TRBJ1-2|NA|TRBD1|TRBV4-1
CASSLGQSANYGYTF
TGCGCCAGCAGCCTGGGACAGTCCGCTAACTATGGCTACACCTTC
>TRBJ1-1|few|NA|TRBV20-1
CSADRISYTEAFF
TGCAGTGCAGACAGGATCAGTTACACTGAAGCTTTCTTT
>TRBJ2-7|few|TRBD1|TRBV5-5
CASNKPGTGDGYEQYF
TGTGCCAGCAACAAACCCGGGACAGGGGATGGCTACGAGCAGTACTTC
>TRBJ1-1|NA|NA|TRBV6-5
CASSYSRVGNTEAFF
TGTGCCAGCAGTTACTCCAGGGTGGGGAACACTGAAGCTTTCTTT
>TRBJ2-3|NA|TRBD2|TRBV18
CASSTIAGAGDTQYF
TGTGCCAGCTCGACCATAGCGGGAGCGGGAGATACGCAGTATTTT
>TRBJ2-7|NA|TRBD1|TRBV19
CASSIQTGSSYEQYF
TGTGCCAGTAGTATACAGACAGGGAGCTCCTACGAGCAGTACTTC
>TRBJ2-7|once|NA|TRBV6-1
CASSARSTSETYEQYF
TGTGCCAGCAGTGCGAGGAGTACTTCAGAAACCTACGAGCAGTACTTC
>TRBJ1-4|few|NA|TRBV19
CATRGPLGWRLFF
TGTGCCACCCGCGGGCCTCTAGGGTGGAGACTGTTTTTT
>TRBJ1-1|few|TRBD1|TRBV12-3/TRBV12-4
CASSLGDRPSTEAFF
TGTGCCAGCAGTTTAGGGGACAGGCCGTCCACTGAAGCTTTCTTT
>TRBJ2-7|few|NA|TRBV7-9
CASSSKPGVFYEQYF
TGTGCCAGCAGCTCAAAACCGGGAGTTTTCTACGAGCAGTACTTC
>TRBJ1-1|many|NA|TRBV28
CASSLTAGDIAEAFF
TGTGCCAGCAGTTTAACGGCAGGCGATATCGCTGAAGCTTTCTTT
>TRBJ2-5|few|TRBD1|TRBV29-1
CSGATGVQETQYF
TGCAGCGGTGCGACAGGGGTTCAAGAGACCCAGTACTTC
>TRBJ1-2|many|NA|TRBV27
CASRDLTDGYGYTF
TGTGCCAGCAGGGATTTGACAGACGGCTATGGCTACACCTTC
>TRBJ1-2|NA|NA|TRBV7-9
CASSPYRGGYGYTF
TGTGCCAGCAGCCCCTATCGGGGGGGCTATGGCTACACCTTC
>TRBJ2-5|many|TRBD2|TRBV15
CATSRDDGLAGVETQYF
TGTGCCACCAGCAGAGATGATGGGCTAGCGGGAGTGGAGACCCAGTACTTC
>TRBJ1-5|once|NA|TRBV20-1
CSARYGGPVSNQPQHF
TGCAGTGCTAGATACGGGGGCCCGGTTAGCAATCAGCCCCAGCATTTT
>TRBJ1-1|NA|TRBD1|TRBV20-1
CSVPSGTGIKNTEAFF
TGCAGTGTCCCTTCCGGGACAGGGATTAAAAACACTGAAGCTTTCTTT
>TRBJ1-2|many|NA|TRBV2
CASKRRLLDYGYTF
TGTGCCAGCAAGCGCAGGCTTCTGGACTATGGCTACACCTTC
>TRBJ1-3|NA|NA|TRBV6-1
CASSEVGQSPSGNTIYF
TGTGCCAGCAGTGAGGTCGGACAGTCACCCTCTGGAAACACCATATATTTT
>TRBJ1-1|NA|NA|TRBV3-1
CASSQEPVDVTEAFF
TGTGCCAGCAGCCAAGAACCGGTAGATGTCACTGAAGCTTTCTTT
>TRBJ2-3|few|NA|TRBV7-9
CASSALTGSGSTDTQYF
TGTGCCAGCAGCGCACTTACAGGGAGTGGGAGCACAGATACGCAGTATTTT
>TRBJ1-3|NA|NA|TRBV20-1
CSARGGGSSGNTIYF
TGCAGTGCTAGAGGAGGGGGTAGCTCTGGAAACACCATATATTTT
>TRBJ1-1|few|NA|TRBV28
CASSSPTGSGTEAFF
TGTGCCAGCAGTTCACCAACAGGGTCGGGCACTGAAGCTTTCTTT
>TRBJ1-1|few|NA|TRBV19
CASRPTDLRRTEAFF
TGTGCCAGTAGACCCACCGACCTAAGGCGGACTGAAGCTTTCTTT